This T cell receptor beta chain was documented in a study of cytomegalovirus exposure and HLA in healthy donors. With regard to this clone: Its antigen is not identified.

Study conclusions and caveats: Researchers left out some V segments, among them TRBV6-2 and TRBV6-3, as indistinguishable.

PCR involved 60 Vbeta and 13 Jbeta primers. Sequencing was performed with immunoSEQ multiplex PCR; in TCRdb, only in-frame clones are kept and a portion is missing. Of approximately 150,000 clones in the sample, more than 75% were seen once. Germline V lookup: CDR1 MNHEY, CDR2 SMNVEV (reference sequence). Trimming removed 5 bases at V and 0 bases at J, with 23 bases between. CDR3 length: 19 amino acids. The chain employs TRBV27 and TRBJ2-1, with a weak D call TRBD2 (6 bases). Sample: PBMCs. The source of this sequence is a man between 18 and 29 years old in good health and CMV-seropositive. The chain's CDR3 is CASSKRDSILLSSYNEQFF. The DNA for the CDR3 is TGTGCCAGCAGTAAACGGGACTCTATCCTTCTAAGCTCCTACAATGAGCAGTTCTTC.